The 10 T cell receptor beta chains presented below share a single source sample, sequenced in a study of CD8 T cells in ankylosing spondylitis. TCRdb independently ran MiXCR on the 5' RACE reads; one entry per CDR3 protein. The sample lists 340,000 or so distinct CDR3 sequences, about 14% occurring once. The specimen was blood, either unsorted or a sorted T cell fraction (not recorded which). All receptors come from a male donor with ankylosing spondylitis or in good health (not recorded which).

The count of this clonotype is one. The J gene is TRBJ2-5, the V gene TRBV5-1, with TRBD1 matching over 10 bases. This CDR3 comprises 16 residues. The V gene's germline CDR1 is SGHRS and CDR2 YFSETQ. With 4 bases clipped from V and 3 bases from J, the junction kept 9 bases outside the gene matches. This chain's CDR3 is CASSPGKDRGKETQYF. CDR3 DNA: TGCGCCAGCAGCCCAGGCAAGGACAGGGGGAAAGAGACCCAGTACTTC. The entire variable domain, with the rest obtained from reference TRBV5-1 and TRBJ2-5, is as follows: KAGVTQTPRYLIKTRGQQVTLSCSPISGHRSVSWYQQTPGQGLQFLFEYFSETQRNKGNFPGRFSGRQFSNSRSEMNVSTLELGDSALYLCASSPGKDRGKETQYFGPGTRLLVL.

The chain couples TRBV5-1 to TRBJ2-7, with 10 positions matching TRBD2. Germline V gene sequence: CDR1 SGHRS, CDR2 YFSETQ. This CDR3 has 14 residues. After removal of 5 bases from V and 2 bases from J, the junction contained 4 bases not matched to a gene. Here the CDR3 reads CASSSAGGTYEQYF. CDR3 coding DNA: TGCGCCAGCAGTTCAGCGGGGGGGACCTACGAGCAGTACTTC.

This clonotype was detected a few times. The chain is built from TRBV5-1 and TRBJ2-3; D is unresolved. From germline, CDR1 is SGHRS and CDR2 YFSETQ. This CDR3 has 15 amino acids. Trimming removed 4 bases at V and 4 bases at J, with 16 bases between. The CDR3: CASSPGIASADTQYF. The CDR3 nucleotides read TGCGCCAGCAGCCCGGGTATTGCATCCGCAGATACGCAGTATTTT.

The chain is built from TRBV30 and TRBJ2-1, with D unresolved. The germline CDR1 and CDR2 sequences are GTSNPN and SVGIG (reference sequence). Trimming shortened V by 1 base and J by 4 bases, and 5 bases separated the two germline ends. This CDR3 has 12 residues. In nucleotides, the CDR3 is TGTGCCTGGAGTGGCCGATACAATGAGCAGTTCTTC. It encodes CAWSGRYNEQFF. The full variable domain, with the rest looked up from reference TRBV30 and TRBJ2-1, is SQTIHQWPATLVQPVGSPLSLECTVEGTSNPNLYWYRQAAGRGLQLLFYSVGIGQISSEVPQNLSASRPQDRQFILSSKKLLLSDSGFYLCAWSGRYNEQFFGPGTRLTVL.

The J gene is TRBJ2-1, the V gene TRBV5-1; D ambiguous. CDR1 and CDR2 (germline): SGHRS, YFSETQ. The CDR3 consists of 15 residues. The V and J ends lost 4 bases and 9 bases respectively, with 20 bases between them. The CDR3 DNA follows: TGCGCCAGCAGCCTACCACTCCCAAAGGTTTCTGAGCAGTTCTTC. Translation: CASSLPLPKVSEQFF.

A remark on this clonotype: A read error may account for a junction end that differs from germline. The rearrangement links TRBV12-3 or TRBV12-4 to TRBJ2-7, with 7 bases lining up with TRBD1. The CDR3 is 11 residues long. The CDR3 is CAGRSTGEQYF. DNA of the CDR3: TGTGCCGGCAGATCGACAGGGGAGCAGTACTTC.

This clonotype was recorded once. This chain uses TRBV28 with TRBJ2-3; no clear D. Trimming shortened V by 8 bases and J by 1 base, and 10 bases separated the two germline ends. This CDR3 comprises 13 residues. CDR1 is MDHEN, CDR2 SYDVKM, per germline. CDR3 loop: CASALRRTDTQYF. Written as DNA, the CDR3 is TGTGCCAGCGCGCTGCGGCGCACAGATACGCAGTATTTT.

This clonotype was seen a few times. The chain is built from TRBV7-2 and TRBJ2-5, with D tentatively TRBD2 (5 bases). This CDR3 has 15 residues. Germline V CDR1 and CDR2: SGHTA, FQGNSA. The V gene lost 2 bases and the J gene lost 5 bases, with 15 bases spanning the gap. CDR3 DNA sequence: TGTGCCAGCAGCTTATATTCGGGGAGTTGGGAGACCCAGTACTTC. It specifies CASSLYSGSWETQYF.

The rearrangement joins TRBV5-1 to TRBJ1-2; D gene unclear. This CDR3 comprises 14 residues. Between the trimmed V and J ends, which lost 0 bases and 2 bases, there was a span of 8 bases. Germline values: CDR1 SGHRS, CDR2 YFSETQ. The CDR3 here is CASSLVQGNYGYTF. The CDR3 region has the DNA TGCGCCAGCAGCTTGGTTCAAGGCAACTATGGCTACACCTTC.

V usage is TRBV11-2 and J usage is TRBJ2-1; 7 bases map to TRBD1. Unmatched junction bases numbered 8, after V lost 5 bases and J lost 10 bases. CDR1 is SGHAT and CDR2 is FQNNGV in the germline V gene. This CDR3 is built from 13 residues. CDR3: CASSPLTGNEQFF. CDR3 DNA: TGTGCCAGCAGCCCCCTGACAGGGAACGAGCAGTTCTTC.